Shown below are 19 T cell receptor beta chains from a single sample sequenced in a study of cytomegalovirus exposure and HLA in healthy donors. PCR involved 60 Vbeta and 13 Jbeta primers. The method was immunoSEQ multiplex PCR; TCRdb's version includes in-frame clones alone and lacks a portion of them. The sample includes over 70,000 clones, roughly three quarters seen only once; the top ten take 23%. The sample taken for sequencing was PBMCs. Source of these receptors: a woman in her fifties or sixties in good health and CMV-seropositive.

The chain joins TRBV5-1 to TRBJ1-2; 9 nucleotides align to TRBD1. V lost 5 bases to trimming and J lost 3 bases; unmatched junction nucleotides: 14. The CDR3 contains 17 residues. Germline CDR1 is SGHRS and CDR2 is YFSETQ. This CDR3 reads CASRQAKRDRAYYGYTF. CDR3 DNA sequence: TGCGCCAGCAGGCAAGCTAAAAGGGACAGGGCGTACTATGGCTACACCTTC.

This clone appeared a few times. The DNA for the CDR3 is TGTGCCAGCAGCCAAGATGTAGCAGTCTACAATGAGCAGTTCTTC. Amino acid sequence: CASSQDVAVYNEQFF. The chain uses TRBV14 and TRBJ2-1, with unresolved D. V lost 0 bases and J lost 3, with 9 bases in between. This CDR3 region has 15 residues. CDR1 and CDR2 (germline): SGHDN, FVKESK.

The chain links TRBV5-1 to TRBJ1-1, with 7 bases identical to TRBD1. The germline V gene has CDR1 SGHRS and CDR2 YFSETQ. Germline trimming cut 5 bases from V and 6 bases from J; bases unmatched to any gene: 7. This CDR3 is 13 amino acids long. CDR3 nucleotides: TGCGCCAGCAGAACGCTACAGGGGCCTGAAGCTTTCTTT. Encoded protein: CASRTLQGPEAFF.

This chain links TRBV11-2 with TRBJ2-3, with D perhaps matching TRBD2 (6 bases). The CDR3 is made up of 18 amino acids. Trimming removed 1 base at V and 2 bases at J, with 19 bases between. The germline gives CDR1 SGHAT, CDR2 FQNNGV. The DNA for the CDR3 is TGTGCCAGCAGCTTAGGGAGGGCAGGGATGGTTACCACAGATACGCAGTATTTT. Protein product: CASSLGRAGMVTTDTQYF.

The DNA of the CDR3 is TGCGCCAGCAGCCCTTGGGCCACCGGGGAGCTGTTTTTT. This codes for CASSPWATGELFF. The chain has TRBV5-1 and TRBJ2-2; D is unclear. The ends were cut back, 4 bases at V and 4 bases at J, with 8 bases in the middle. This CDR3 comprises 13 residues. Per the germline V gene, CDR1 is SGHRS and CDR2 is YFSETQ.

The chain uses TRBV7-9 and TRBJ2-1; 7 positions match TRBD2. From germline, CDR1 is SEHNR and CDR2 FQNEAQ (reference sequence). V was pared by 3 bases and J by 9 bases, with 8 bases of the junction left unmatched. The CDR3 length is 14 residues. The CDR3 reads CASSFPGLRGEQFF. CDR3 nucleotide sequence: TGTGCCAGCAGCTTCCCGGGACTACGGGGTGAGCAGTTCTTC.

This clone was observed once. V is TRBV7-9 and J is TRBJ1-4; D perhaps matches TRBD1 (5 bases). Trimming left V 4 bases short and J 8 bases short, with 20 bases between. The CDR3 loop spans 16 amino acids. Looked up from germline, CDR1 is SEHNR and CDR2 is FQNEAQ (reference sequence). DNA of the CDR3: TGTGCCAGCAGCTCGAGCGGGGCTTGGGCCGGGGAAAAACTGTTTTTT. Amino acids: CASSSSGAWAGEKLFF.

This CDR3 is CASSVPRTGGTDTQYF. CDR3 in DNA: TGTGCCAGTAGTGTACCACGGACAGGGGGCACAGATACGCAGTATTTT. The rearrangement uses TRBV19 and TRBJ2-3, with 9 bases identical to TRBD1. The CDR3 sequence is 16 residues long. CDR1 and CDR2 from the germline V gene are LNHDA and SQIVND (reference sequence). Losses at the gene ends were 5 bases for V and 1 base for J; bases not matched to a gene: 7.

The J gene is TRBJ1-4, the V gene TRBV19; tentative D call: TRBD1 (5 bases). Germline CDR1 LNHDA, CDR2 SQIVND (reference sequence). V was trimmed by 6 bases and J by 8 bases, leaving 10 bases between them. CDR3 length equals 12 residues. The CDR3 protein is CASSRVGEKLFF. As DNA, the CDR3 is TGTGCCAGTAGCAGGGTTGGCGAAAAACTGTTTTTT.

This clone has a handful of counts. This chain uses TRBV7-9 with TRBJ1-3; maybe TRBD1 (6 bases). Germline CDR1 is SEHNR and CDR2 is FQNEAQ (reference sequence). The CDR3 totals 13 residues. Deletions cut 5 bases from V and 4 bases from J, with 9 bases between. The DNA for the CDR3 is TGTGCCAGCAGCCGTGACAGGGGAAACACCATATATTTT. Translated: CASSRDRGNTIYF.

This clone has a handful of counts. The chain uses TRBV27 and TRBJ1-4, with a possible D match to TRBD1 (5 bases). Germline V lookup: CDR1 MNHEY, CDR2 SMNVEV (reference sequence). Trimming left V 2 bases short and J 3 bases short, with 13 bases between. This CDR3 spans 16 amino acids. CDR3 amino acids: CASSLLPRGANEKLFF. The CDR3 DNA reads TGTGCCAGCAGTTTACTCCCTCGGGGGGCTAATGAAAAACTGTTTTTT.

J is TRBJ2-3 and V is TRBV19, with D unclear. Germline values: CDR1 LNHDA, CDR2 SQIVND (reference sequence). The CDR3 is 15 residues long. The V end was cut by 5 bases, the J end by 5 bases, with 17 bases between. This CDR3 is CASSPLEALRDTQYF. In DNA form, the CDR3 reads TGTGCCAGTAGTCCTCTTGAGGCCCTCCGAGATACGCAGTATTTT.

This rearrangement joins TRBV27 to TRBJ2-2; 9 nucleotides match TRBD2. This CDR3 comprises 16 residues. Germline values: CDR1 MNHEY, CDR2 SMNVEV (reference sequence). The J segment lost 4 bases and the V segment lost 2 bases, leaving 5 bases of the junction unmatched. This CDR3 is CASSLAGTSSTGELFF. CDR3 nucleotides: TGTGCCAGCAGTTTAGCAGGGACTAGCAGCACCGGGGAGCTGTTTTTT.

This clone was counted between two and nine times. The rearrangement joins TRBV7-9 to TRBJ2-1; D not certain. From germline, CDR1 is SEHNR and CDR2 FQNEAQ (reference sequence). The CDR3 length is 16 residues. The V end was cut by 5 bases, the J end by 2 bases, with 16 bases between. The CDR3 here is CASSHAEPKTYNEQFF. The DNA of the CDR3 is TGTGCCAGCAGCCACGCCGAGCCTAAAACCTACAATGAGCAGTTCTTC.

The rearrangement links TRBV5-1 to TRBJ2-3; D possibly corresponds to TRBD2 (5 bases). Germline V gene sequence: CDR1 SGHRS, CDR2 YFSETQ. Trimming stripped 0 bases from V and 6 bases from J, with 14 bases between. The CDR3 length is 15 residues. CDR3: CASSLGLQSIDTQYF. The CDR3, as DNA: TGCGCCAGCAGCTTGGGACTACAATCTATCGATACGCAGTATTTT. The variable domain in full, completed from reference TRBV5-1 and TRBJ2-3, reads KAGVTQTPRYLIKTRGQQVTLSCSPISGHRSVSWYQQTPGQGLQFLFEYFSETQRNKGNFPGRFSGRQFSNSRSEMNVSTLELGDSALYLCASSLGLQSIDTQYFGPGTRLTVL.

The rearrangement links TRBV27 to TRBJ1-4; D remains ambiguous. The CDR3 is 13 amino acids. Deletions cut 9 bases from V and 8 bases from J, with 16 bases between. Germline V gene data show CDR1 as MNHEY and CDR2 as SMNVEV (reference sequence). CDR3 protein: CASHEGNGEKLFF. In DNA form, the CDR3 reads TGTGCCAGTCATGAGGGTAACGGGGAAAAACTGTTTTTT.

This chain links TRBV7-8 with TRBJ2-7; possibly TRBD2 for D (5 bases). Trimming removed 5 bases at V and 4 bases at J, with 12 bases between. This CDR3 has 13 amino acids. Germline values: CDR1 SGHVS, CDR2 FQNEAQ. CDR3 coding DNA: TGTGCCAGCAGCGTCGACTACCGTTACGAGCAGTACGTC. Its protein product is CASSVDYRYEQYV.

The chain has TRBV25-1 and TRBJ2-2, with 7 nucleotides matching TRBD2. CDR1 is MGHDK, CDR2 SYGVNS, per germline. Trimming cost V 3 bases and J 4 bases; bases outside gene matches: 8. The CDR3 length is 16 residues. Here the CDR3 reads CASSDQRGPLTGELFF. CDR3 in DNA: TGTGCCAGCAGTGACCAGCGGGGACCCCTCACCGGGGAGCTGTTTTTT.

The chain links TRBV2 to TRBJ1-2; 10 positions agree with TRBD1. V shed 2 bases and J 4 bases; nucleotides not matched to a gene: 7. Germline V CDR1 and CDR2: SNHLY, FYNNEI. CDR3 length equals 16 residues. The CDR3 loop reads CASSEPKGDRGYGYTF. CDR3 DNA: TGTGCCAGCAGTGAACCCAAGGGGGACAGGGGCTATGGCTACACCTTC.